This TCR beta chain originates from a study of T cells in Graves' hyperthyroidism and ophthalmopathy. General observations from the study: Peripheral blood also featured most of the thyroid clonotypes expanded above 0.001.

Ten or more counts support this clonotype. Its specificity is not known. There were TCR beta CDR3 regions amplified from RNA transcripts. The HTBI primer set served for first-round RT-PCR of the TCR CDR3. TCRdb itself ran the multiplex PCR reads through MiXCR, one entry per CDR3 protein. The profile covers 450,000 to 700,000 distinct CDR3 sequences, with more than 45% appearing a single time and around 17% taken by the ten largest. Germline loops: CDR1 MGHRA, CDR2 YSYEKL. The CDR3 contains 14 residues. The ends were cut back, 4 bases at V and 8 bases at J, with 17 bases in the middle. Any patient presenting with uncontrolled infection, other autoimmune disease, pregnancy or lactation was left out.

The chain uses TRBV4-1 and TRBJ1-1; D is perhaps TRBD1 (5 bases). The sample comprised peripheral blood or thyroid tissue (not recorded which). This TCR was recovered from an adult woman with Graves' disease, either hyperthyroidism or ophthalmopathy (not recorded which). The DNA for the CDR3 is TGCGCCAGCAGCCCTCTATTTCCACAGGCCGAAGCTTTCTTT. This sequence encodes CASSPLFPQAEAFF.